The rows below give T cell receptor beta chains drawn from one sample of a study of blood T cell repertoires in COVID-19. TCRdb's table, derived via immunoSEQ multiplex PCR, lists solely in-frame clones and lacks some. Here the sample spans some 150,000 clones, 80% to 85% being singletons. Sequencing input: peripheral blood. The receptors were sampled from a woman aged 60-75 years with acute or convalescent COVID-19. CDR3s include the opening cysteine and the closing phenylalanine or tryptophan. D genes are given only for firm matches. Expanded clones get a size class; other rows say once, few or many, or leave the size out.

v_call,clone_size,d_call,j_call,cdr3_nt,cdr3_aa
TRBV27,NA,NA,TRBJ2-7,TGTGCCAGCAGTTTAGGCCTCTACGAGCAGTACTTC,CASSLGLYEQYF
TRBV19,few,NA,TRBJ1-3,TGTGCCAGTAGTTCAGGGCTCTCTGGAAACACCATATATTTT,CASSSGLSGNTIYF
TRBV3-1/TRBV3-2,few,NA,TRBJ2-2,TGTGCCAGCAGCCCAATCAACACCGGGGAGCTGTTTTTT,CASSPINTGELFF
TRBV7-2,NA,NA,TRBJ1-2,TGTGCCAGCAGCTTAGCGCTTGGGGGGAACTATGGCTACACCTTC,CASSLALGGNYGYTF
TRBV21-1,NA,NA,TRBJ1-2,TGTGCCAGCAGCAAAGAAGATTCAGGGGCCCTGGGTGGCTACACCTTC,CASSKEDSGALGGYTF
TRBV11-1,NA,NA,TRBJ1-5,TGTGCCAGCAGCTTATTATTCGGGCAGCCCCAGCATTTT,CASSLLFGQPQHF
TRBV4-3,NA,NA,TRBJ1-2,TGCGCCAGCAGCCGGGAGGGCGCGAACTATGGCTACACCTTC,CASSREGANYGYTF
TRBV28,NA,NA,TRBJ2-3,TGTGCCAGCAGTTTTCTTTCTCTGTCCTCAGGGGGCACAGATACGCAGTATTTT,CASSFLSLSSGGTDTQYF
TRBV6-6,NA,TRBD2,TRBJ2-5,TGTGCCAGCAGCCCGGGAGGGAAAGAGACCCAGTACTTC,CASSPGGKETQYF
TRBV5-5,once,NA,TRBJ1-1,TGTGCCAGCAGTGGGGGCGCGGAAACTGAAGCTTTCTTT,CASSGGAETEAFF
TRBV12-5,few,TRBD1,TRBJ2-5,TGTGCTAGTGGTTTGCCTCGATCAGGGGGCGAGCCTAAAGAGACCCAGTACTTC,CASGLPRSGGEPKETQYF
TRBV19,once,TRBD1,TRBJ1-2,TGTGCCAGTAGATACAGGGGGGTCGGCTACACCTTC,CASRYRGVGYTF
TRBV4-3,NA,TRBD1,TRBJ2-2,TGCGCCAGCAGCCAAGGGACAGGGATGAACACCGGGGAGCTGTTTTTT,CASSQGTGMNTGELFF
TRBV29-1,NA,TRBD1,TRBJ2-7,TGCAGCGCTGTGGACAGGCCCCCCTACGAGCAGTACTTC,CSAVDRPPYEQYF
TRBV24-1,NA,NA,TRBJ2-1,TGTGCCACCAGTGCCTACAGTGATAGGGAGCAGTTCTTC,CATSAYSDREQFF
TRBV2,few,TRBD1,TRBJ2-7,TGTGCCAGCAGCCCTGGGGACAGGGCATTCGAGCAGTACTTC,CASSPGDRAFEQYF
TRBV5-1,NA,TRBD2,TRBJ2-3,TGCGCCAGCAGCTTGGTTCTAGCGGCGAGCACAGATACGCAGTATTTT,CASSLVLAASTDTQYF
TRBV7-9,NA,TRBD1,TRBJ2-1,TGTGCCAGCAGCTTAGGGTTAACAGGGGGGATTTACAATGAGCAGTTCTTC,CASSLGLTGGIYNEQFF
TRBV2,NA,NA,TRBJ2-2,TGTGCCAGCAGTGAATACAGAAACACCGGGGAGCTGTTTTTT,CASSEYRNTGELFF
TRBV6-2/TRBV6-3,NA,NA,TRBJ2-3,TGTGCCAGCAGTTACCCGACGGAGGGAACCACAGATACGCAGTATTTT,CASSYPTEGTTDTQYF
TRBV30,NA,TRBD1,TRBJ2-2,TGTGCCTGGAACACGGGGTGGACAGGGTATCCAACAGGGACCGGGGAGCTGTTTTTT,CAWNTGWTGYPTGTGELFF
TRBV6-5,NA,NA,TRBJ2-5,TGTGCCAGCAGCCGACTTCCCCCGGAGGCCCAGTACTTC,CASSRLPPEAQYF
TRBV7-9,few,TRBD1,TRBJ1-1,TGTGCCAGCAGCCGAGCTTACAGGGGGAACACTGAAGCTTTCTTT,CASSRAYRGNTEAFF
TRBV6-2/TRBV6-3,NA,TRBD1,TRBJ1-5,TGTGCCAGCAGTTACGGCAGGGGGCCTAATCAGCCCCAGCATTTT,CASSYGRGPNQPQHF
TRBV19,NA,NA,TRBJ2-6,TGTGCCAGTAGCGGGAGCTCGGCAGGGGCCAACGTCCTGACTTTC,CASSGSSAGANVLTF
TRBV7-2,NA,NA,TRBJ2-7,TGTGCCAGCAGCTTAGTGGACATCACCTACGAGCAGTACTTC,CASSLVDITYEQYF
TRBV19,NA,NA,TRBJ1-3,TGTGCCAGTAGTTATGAGGGCACTGGAAACACCATATATTTT,CASSYEGTGNTIYF
TRBV28,few,NA,TRBJ2-3,TGTGCCAGCCTGTCACAGGAGCATAAGTGGACAGATACGCAGTATTTT,CASLSQEHKWTDTQYF
TRBV29-1,NA,TRBD1,TRBJ2-4,TGCAGCGTGGCCGGGACAGGAGGGTTGAACATTCAGTACTTC,CSVAGTGGLNIQYF
TRBV11-2,NA,NA,TRBJ2-1,TGTGCCAGCAGCTTAGGCGGCGGGACGGGTAATGAGCAGTTCTTC,CASSLGGGTGNEQFF
TRBV11-2,few,NA,TRBJ1-1,TGTGCCAGCAGCGCGATAGGGGTAAACACTGAAGCTTTCTTT,CASSAIGVNTEAFF
TRBV7-3,NA,TRBD1,TRBJ2-5,TGTGCCAGCAGCCCGACAGGGGTTCAAGAGACCCAGTACTTC,CASSPTGVQETQYF
TRBV28,NA,TRBD1,TRBJ1-2,TGTGCCAGCAGCTCCCCAGACAGGGTATACTATGGCTACACCTTC,CASSSPDRVYYGYTF
TRBV20-1,NA,TRBD1,TRBJ2-7,TGCAGTGCTAGTAGTTTAACCGGGACAGGGCTGGGCGAGCAGTACTTC,CSASSLTGTGLGEQYF
TRBV28,few,NA,TRBJ1-5,TGTGCCAGCAGGACCTCCGGGACAACCGGCCGTTCGCCCCAGCATTTT,CASRTSGTTGRSPQHF
TRBV5-5,NA,NA,TRBJ2-7,TGTGCCAGCAGACCTAACCCGGGAGCTCGAGCGTACGAGCAGTACTTC,CASRPNPGARAYEQYF
TRBV4-1,NA,NA,TRBJ2-1,TGCGCCAGCAGCCAACCCCAGGGCTACAATGAGCAGTTCTTC,CASSQPQGYNEQFF
TRBV15,NA,TRBD2,TRBJ2-5,TGTGCCACCAGCAGAGGTCCCCTAGCGGGATCCGAGACCCAGTACTTC,CATSRGPLAGSETQYF
TRBV4-1,once,NA,TRBJ2-4,TGCGCCAGCAGCCAAGGGATGGGGGGAGACATTCAGTACTTC,CASSQGMGGDIQYF
TRBV11-2,NA,NA,TRBJ2-7,TGTGCCAGCAGCGTTGGGCAGGGTTACGAGCAGTACTTC,CASSVGQGYEQYF
TRBV5-1,NA,NA,TRBJ2-1,TGCGCCAGTTCCGGACAGTCTAACTACAATGAGCAGTTCTTC,CASSGQSNYNEQFF
TRBV11-3,NA,TRBD2,TRBJ2-1,TGTGCCAGCAGCTTAGCTAAGGGACTAGCGGGTTACAATGAGCAGTTCTTC,CASSLAKGLAGYNEQFF
TRBV28,NA,NA,TRBJ2-7,TGTGCCAGCACCCCGGAATGGGAGATCTACGAGCAGTACTTC,CASTPEWEIYEQYF
TRBV7-9,once,NA,TRBJ1-1,TGTGCCAGCAGCGAGGTGAGGGCCACTGAAGCTTTCTTT,CASSEVRATEAFF
TRBV30,NA,NA,TRBJ2-7,TGTGCCAGCGACGGGGTCTCCTACGAGCAGTACTTC,CASDGVSYEQYF
TRBV28,NA,NA,TRBJ2-7,TGTGCCAGCAGGCAAACGCAGGGGTACTACGAGCAGTACTTC,CASRQTQGYYEQYF